The rows below give T cell receptor beta chains drawn from one sample of a study of blood T cell repertoires in COVID-19. Generated by immunoSEQ multiplex PCR, the TCRdb table keeps only in-frame clones and is missing some. Of about 24,000 clones in the sample, approximately 90% were seen once. The specimen sequenced was peripheral blood. These TCRs come from a man aged 65 to 79 with acute or convalescent COVID-19. Each CDR3 is given with its conserved first and last residue. D genes are given only for firm matches. Size values are once, few and many counts, or a class for expanded clones, and some rows have none.

d_gene,j_gene,abundance,v_gene,CDR3aa,CDR3nt
TRBD2,TRBJ2-2,-,TRBV9,CASSVASGMNTGELFF,TGTGCCAGCAGCGTAGCTAGCGGGATGAACACCGGGGAGCTGTTTTTT
-,TRBJ2-5,few,TRBV6-6,CASSGGIQETQYF,TGTGCCAGCAGTGGGGGGATCCAGGAGACCCAGTACTTC
-,TRBJ2-1,-,TRBV6-5,CASLNQGNDNEQFF,TGTGCCAGCTTGAACCAGGGTAACGACAATGAGCAGTTCTTC
TRBD1,TRBJ1-1,-,TRBV10-3,CAISQGQGDTEAFF,TGTGCCATCAGTCAGGGACAGGGAGACACTGAAGCTTTCTTT
-,TRBJ2-7,-,TRBV27,CASSPRGSEQYF,TGTGCCAGCAGTCCGCGGGGATCCGAGCAGTACTTC
-,TRBJ1-1,-,TRBV3-1/TRBV3-2,CASSQDLGFGTEAFF,TGTGCCAGCAGCCAAGATTTGGGCTTCGGCACTGAAGCTTTCTTT
TRBD2,TRBJ2-5,-,TRBV20-1,CRIAGQETQYF,TGCAGGATAGCGGGGCAAGAGACCCAGTACTTC
TRBD2,TRBJ2-5,-,TRBV7-2,CASSLALAGISETQYF,TGTGCCAGCAGCTTAGCCCTAGCGGGCATTTCAGAGACCCAGTACTTC
TRBD1,TRBJ2-7,-,TRBV6-6,CASSFLGQGPQREQYF,TGTGCCAGCAGTTTTTTGGGACAGGGGCCCCAACGCGAGCAGTACTTC
TRBD1,TRBJ2-3,-,TRBV5-1,CASSPGQGLLTDTQYF,TGCGCCAGCAGCCCTGGACAGGGCTTACTGACAGATACGCAGTATTTT
-,TRBJ1-3,-,TRBV7-9,CASSPIQGRVSGNTIYF,TGTGCCAGCAGCCCAATACAGGGAAGGGTCTCTGGAAACACCATATATTTT
TRBD1,TRBJ1-1,-,TRBV7-3,CASSERTGLHTEAFF,TGTGCCAGCAGCGAACGGACAGGGCTTCACACTGAAGCTTTCTTT
TRBD2,TRBJ2-3,-,TRBV2,CASRPGTTPGDTQYF,TGTGCCAGCAGGCCCGGGACTACCCCCGGGGATACGCAGTATTTT
-,TRBJ2-7,-,TRBV9,CASSVGTETYEQYF,TGTGCCAGCAGCGTAGGGACAGAGACCTACGAGCAGTACTTC
-,TRBJ1-1,-,TRBV28,CASSHSPNTEAFF,TGTGCCAGCAGCCACAGCCCGAACACTGAAGCTTTCTTT